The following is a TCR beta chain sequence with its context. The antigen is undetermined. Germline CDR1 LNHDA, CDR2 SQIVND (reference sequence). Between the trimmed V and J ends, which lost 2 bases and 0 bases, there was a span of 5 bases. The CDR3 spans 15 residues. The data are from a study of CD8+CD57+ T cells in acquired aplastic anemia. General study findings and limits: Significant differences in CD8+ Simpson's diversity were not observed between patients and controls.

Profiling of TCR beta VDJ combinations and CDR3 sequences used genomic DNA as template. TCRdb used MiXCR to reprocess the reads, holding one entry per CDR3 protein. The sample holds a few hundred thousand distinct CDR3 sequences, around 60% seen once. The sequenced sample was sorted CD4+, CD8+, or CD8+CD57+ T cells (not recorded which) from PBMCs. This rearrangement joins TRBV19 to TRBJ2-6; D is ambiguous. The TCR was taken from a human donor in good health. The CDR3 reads CASSIQNSGANVLTF. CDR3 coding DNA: TGTGCCAGTAGTATACAGAACTCTGGGGCCAACGTCCTGACTTTC.